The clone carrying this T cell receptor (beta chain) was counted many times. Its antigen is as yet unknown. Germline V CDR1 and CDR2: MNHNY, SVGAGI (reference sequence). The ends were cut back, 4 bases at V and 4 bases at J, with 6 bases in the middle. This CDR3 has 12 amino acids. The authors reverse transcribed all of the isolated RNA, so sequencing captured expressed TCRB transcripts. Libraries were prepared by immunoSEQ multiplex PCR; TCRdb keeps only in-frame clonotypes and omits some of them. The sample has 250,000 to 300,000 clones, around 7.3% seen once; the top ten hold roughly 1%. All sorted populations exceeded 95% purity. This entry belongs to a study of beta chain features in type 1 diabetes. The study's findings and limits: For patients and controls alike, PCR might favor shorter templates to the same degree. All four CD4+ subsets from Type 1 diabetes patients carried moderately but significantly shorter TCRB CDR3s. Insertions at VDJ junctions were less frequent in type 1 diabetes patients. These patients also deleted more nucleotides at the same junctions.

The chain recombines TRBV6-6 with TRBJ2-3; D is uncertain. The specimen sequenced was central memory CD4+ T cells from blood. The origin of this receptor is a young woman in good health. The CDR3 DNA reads TGTGCCAGCAGTTCGGAATCAGATACGCAGTATTTT. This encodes CASSSESDTQYF.